This T cell receptor beta chain was obtained from a study of siplizumab effects on memory and regulatory T cells. TCR templates, 75,000 to 100,000 per sample, were assayed. The table came from immunoSEQ multiplex PCR; TCRdb's copy has only in-frame clones and leaves some out. Seen here are tens of thousands of clones, approximately 97% observed once, and the top ten hold less than 1.1%. Study conclusions and caveats: Siplizumab produced a significant drop in alloreactive sequences attributable to unstimulated CD4+ memory cells. Naive T cells looked more diverse than memory cells, and they looked like major contributors to the alloresponse.

On this clone: Its target is unknown.

Sequence data were generated for unstimulated naive, memory, effector memory and TEMRA subsets in a few donor pairs. Per germline, CDR1 MNHEY and CDR2 SVGAGI. The CDR3 is 13 amino acids. V shed 5 bases and J shed 7 bases, with 14 bases lying between them. The source is a human donor in good health. V gene TRBV6-5 combines with J gene TRBJ2-5; D tentatively fits TRBD1 or TRBD2 (6 bases each). The sample was naive CD8+ T cells sorted from blood. CDR3 nucleotides: TGTGCCAGCAGTAACAGGGTGGGGGGGACCCAGTACTTC. It is translated as CASSNRVGGTQYF.